This T cell receptor beta chain is drawn from a study of CD8+ T cells in alopecia areata. The CDR3 runs 14 residues. Germline assignment: CDR1 SGDLS and CDR2 YYNGEE. After removal of 3 bases from V and 1 base from J, the junction contained 2 bases not matched to a gene. After isolation, RNA underwent reverse transcription to generate cDNA as the sequencing template. Sequencing used immunoSEQ multiplex PCR; TCRdb keeps in-frame clones, though not all of them. Of some 180,000 clones listed, roughly 53% were seen once; the top ten hold 10% to 12%. Treatment defined: oral pan-JAK inhibitor, 5-10 mg twice daily. Details on this clone: The same CDR3 arises from other DNA sequences in this sample as well.

The rearrangement uses TRBV9 and TRBJ2-3; 7 bases are a match to TRBD1. This receptor was taken from a human donor with alopecia areata. The specimen was CD8+ T cells sorted from blood, collected at week 24, from a patient treated with tofacitinib. The CDR3 loop is CASSAGGGTDTQYF. CDR3 DNA sequence: TGTGCCAGCAGCGCAGGGGGTGGCACAGATACGCAGTATTTT.